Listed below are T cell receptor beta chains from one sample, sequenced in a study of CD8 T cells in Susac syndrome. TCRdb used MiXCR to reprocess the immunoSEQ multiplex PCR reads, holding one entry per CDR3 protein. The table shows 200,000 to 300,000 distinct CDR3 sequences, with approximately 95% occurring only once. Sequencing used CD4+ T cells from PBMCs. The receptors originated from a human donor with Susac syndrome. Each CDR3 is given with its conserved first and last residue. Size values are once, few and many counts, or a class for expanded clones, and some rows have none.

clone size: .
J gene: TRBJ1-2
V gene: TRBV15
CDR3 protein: CATSGNRVNYGYTF

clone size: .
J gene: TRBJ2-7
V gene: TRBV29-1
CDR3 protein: CSVVGQPGGNEQYF

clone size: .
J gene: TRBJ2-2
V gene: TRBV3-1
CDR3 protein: CASHTSGKNTGELFF

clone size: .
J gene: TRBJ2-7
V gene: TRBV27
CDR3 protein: CASSSTPPQLAEADAQYF

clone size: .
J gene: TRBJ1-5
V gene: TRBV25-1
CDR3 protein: CASGREDSNQPQHF

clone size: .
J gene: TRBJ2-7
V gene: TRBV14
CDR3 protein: CASSQSTSGRALWRYF

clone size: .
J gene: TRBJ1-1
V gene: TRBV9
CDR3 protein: CASSMDTGGTEAFF

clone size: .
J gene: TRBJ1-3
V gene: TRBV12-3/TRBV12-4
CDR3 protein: CASSFYYSGNTIYF

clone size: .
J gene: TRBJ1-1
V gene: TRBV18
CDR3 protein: CASSPMGKNTEAFF

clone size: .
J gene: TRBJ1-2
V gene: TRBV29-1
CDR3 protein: CSVFEMGGNYGYTF

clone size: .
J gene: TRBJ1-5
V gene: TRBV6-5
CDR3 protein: CASSRDTHSPVHF

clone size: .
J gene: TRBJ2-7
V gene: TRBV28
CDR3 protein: CASSLGTGAYEQYF

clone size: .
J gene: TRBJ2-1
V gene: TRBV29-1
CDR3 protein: CSVSPIPTSGSYNEQFF

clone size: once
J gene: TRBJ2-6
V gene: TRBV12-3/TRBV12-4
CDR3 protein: CASTGQALFSGANVLTF

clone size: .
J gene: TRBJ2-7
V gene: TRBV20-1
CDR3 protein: CSARTSVYEQYF

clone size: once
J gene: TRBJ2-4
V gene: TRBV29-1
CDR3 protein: CSGGGGKNIQYF

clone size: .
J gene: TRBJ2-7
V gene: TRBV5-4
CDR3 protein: CASSLVAGDYEQYF

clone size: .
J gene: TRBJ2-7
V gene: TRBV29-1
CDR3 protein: CSVELPITYEQYF

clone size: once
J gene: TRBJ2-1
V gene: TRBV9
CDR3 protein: CASSYSQVGTGSNEQFF

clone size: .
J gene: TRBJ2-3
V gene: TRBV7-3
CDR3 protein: CASSPGQRTDTQYF

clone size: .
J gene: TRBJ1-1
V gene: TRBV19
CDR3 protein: CASIGNMNTEAFF

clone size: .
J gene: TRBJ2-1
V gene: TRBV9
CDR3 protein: CASKRGAELAYNGQFF

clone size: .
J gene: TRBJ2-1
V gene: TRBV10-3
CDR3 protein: CASAGTSEDQQFF

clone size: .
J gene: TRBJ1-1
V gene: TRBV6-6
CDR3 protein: CASSYYGQLNTEAFF

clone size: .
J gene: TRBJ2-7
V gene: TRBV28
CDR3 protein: CASSSWGVVYEQYF

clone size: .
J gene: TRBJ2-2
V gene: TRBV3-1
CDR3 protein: CASSQAATQGELFF

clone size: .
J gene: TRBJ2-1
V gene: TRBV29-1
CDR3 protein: CSVGDGSKQFF

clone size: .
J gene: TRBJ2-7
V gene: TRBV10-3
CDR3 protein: CATLSGTGDPEQYF

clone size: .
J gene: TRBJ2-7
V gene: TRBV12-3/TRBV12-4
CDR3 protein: CASSLLSGNYEQYF

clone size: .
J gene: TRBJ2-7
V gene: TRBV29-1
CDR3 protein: CSVVWLAGYEQYF

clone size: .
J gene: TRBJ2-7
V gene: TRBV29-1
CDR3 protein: CSVRDTLPYEQYF